This is a list of T cell receptor beta chains from one sample in a study of regulatory and conventional T cells in RAG deficiency. TCRdb's table, derived via immunoSEQ multiplex PCR, lists solely in-frame clones and lacks some. This sample yields 25,000 to 35,000 clones, of which more than 90% are seen a single time; about 0.32% belongs to the top ten. The same sample was also studied in work on regulatory T cells.

Material for sequencing was CD25- CD4+ T cells sorted from blood. These receptors were obtained from a human donor in good health. CDR3s include the opening cysteine and the closing phenylalanine or tryptophan. The D gene is left open where the match is weak.

cdr3_nt cdr3_aa j_call v_call d_call cdr3_length
TGTGCCAGCAGTGATACGCCAGATTTTCCTAACTATGGCTACACCTTC CASSDTPDFPNYGYTF TRBJ1-2 TRBV6-1 NA 16
TGTGCCAGCAGCAGAGGGCAGGGGGCCGGGGGCACCGGGGAGCTGTTTTTT CASSRGQGAGGTGELFF TRBJ2-2 TRBV14 TRBD1 17
TGTGCTAGTGGTTTGGTACGCGGGGCTAGCGGGGTTAAAGGGGACGAAGAGACCCAGTACTTC CASGLVRGASGVKGDEETQYF TRBJ2-5 TRBV12-5 TRBD2 21
TGCGCCAGCAGCTCCGGGACTAGCGGGGGGTCCCTCAATGAGCAGTTCTTC CASSSGTSGGSLNEQFF TRBJ2-1 TRBV5-1 TRBD2 17
TGTGCCAGCAGTGAAGCAGGATCAGGGATCACTGAAGCTTTCTTT CASSEAGSGITEAFF TRBJ1-1 TRBV2 NA 15
TGCGCCAGCAGCTTACCTAGCGGCTCCTACAATGAGCAGTTCTTC CASSLPSGSYNEQFF TRBJ2-1 TRBV5-1 TRBD2 15
TGTGCCAGCAGCTTAGAGCGCTTGCTGGTACAAGAGACCCAGTACTTC CASSLERLLVQETQYF TRBJ2-5 TRBV7-8 NA 16
TGTGCCAGCAGCTTACGGGGCGGGGGGGTAGAGACCCAGTACTTC CASSLRGGGVETQYF TRBJ2-5 TRBV7-2 TRBD2 15
TGTGCCAGCAGCTTATTGGGCCTGAACACTGAAGCTTTCTTT CASSLLGLNTEAFF TRBJ1-1 TRBV7-3 NA 14
TGTGCCAGCAGCTTAAACAACCTCCAGGGGACCCAGTACTTC CASSLNNLQGTQYF TRBJ2-5 TRBV7-2 NA 14
TGTGCCAGCTCACTGCGACAACCGGACACTGAAGCTTTCTTT CASSLRQPDTEAFF TRBJ1-1 TRBV18 NA 14
TGTGCCAGCAGCCCCCTGACTACTGGGTACGAGCAGTACTTC CASSPLTTGYEQYF TRBJ2-7 TRBV9 NA 14
TGTGCCTGGGACGGGACAGGGGGCCATGAAAAACTGTTTTTT CAWDGTGGHEKLFF TRBJ1-4 TRBV30 TRBD1 14
TGTGCCAGCAGTGTAAGGGGTGTAAGCTCTGGGGCCAACGTCCTGACTTTC CASSVRGVSSGANVLTF TRBJ2-6 TRBV6-4 NA 17
TGCGCCAGCGGCCAGGAGGGGCTCCCCTACGAGCAGTACTTC CASGQEGLPYEQYF TRBJ2-7 TRBV5-1 NA 14
TGTGCCAGTAGTATAGGGGCCGGTGGACAGCCCCAGCATTTT CASSIGAGGQPQHF TRBJ1-5 TRBV19 NA 14
TGTGCCAGCAGGTACACAGGGTCGAGGGAGCAGTACTTC CASRYTGSREQYF TRBJ2-7 TRBV6-1 NA 13
TGTGCCAGCAGCTCACCTAAGCGAACAGGGTTGGACACTGAAGCTTTCTTT CASSSPKRTGLDTEAFF TRBJ1-1 TRBV7-9 NA 17
TGTGCCAGCAGCTCACCTACTCGGGACAGGGCCATTAACACTGAAGCTTTCTTT CASSSPTRDRAINTEAFF TRBJ1-1 TRBV27 TRBD1 18
TGTGCCAGTACCGGACTAGCGGGAGTCAAAAACATTCAGTACTTC CASTGLAGVKNIQYF TRBJ2-4 TRBV19 TRBD2 15
TGTGCCAGCAGCTCACCTTGGCGGGAGGAAGCTTTCTTT CASSSPWREEAFF TRBJ1-1 TRBV5-5 NA 13
TGTGCCAGCAGCCAAGATACGTATCTAGCGGGCACCTCCTACGAGCAGTACTTC CASSQDTYLAGTSYEQYF TRBJ2-7 TRBV4-2 TRBD2 18
TGTGCCAGCGGGTCGAGGGACAGGGGTGATGAGCAGTTCTTC CASGSRDRGDEQFF TRBJ2-1 TRBV6-5 TRBD1 14
TGTGCCAGCAGTTTCCGCGCGACAGGGGGCGTATTGAATGATGCGCAGTATTTT CASSFRATGGVLNDAQYF TRBJ2-3 TRBV27 TRBD1 18
TGTGCCAGCAGTTCGGGTTGGGGGCGGGGGGGCACAGATACGCAGTATTTT CASSSGWGRGGTDTQYF TRBJ2-3 TRBV27 TRBD2 17
TGTGCCAGCAGCTTTGACGGGAGCTCCTACGAGCAGTACTTC CASSFDGSSYEQYF TRBJ2-7 TRBV7-2 NA 14
TGTGCCAGCAGCTTAGTAGTGGCTACGGGCGAGCAGTACTTC CASSLVVATGEQYF TRBJ2-7 TRBV7-9 NA 14
TGTGCCAGCAGCCTAAACAGGGAAACTGAAGCTTTCTTC CASSLNRETEAFF TRBJ1-1 TRBV7-9 NA 13
TGTGCCAGTAGTATAGTCGGGACTAGCGGGAGGGGTGAGCAGTTCTTC CASSIVGTSGRGEQFF TRBJ2-1 TRBV19 TRBD2 16
TGTATGACACACCGGTCGGGAGGCGACATTCAGTACTTC CMTHRSGGDIQYF TRBJ2-4 TRBV18 TRBD2 13
TGCGCCAGCAGCTTGGTCCAGGGTACCACTGAAGCTTTCTTT CASSLVQGTTEAFF TRBJ1-1 TRBV5-1 NA 14
TGTGCCAGCAGTGGGGACAGGTCTAATTCACCCCTCCACTTT CASSGDRSNSPLHF TRBJ1-6 TRBV25-1 TRBD1 14
TGTGCCAGCAGCCCGGGACAGGGGCCGCTTAATGAAAAACTGTTTTTT CASSPGQGPLNEKLFF TRBJ1-4 TRBV5-6 TRBD1 16
TGTGCCAGTAGATACACGGGGAGCGGGAGAAACGAGCAGTTCTTC CASRYTGSGRNEQFF TRBJ2-1 TRBV19 TRBD2 15
TGCGCCAGCAGCTTGGAGCCGAAACTACAGGGAGGGTACACTGAAGCTTTCTTT CASSLEPKLQGGYTEAFF TRBJ1-1 TRBV5-1 NA 18
TGTGCCAGCAGTGACTCGAACGGGATTGATCCAGATACGCAGTATTTT CASSDSNGIDPDTQYF TRBJ2-3 TRBV6-4 NA 16
TGTGCCAGCAGTTACCTGAACCGAGAAGAGACCCAGTACTTC CASSYLNREETQYF TRBJ2-5 TRBV6-5 NA 14
TGTGCCTGGGGGACAGAGGGAAACACCATATATTTT CAWGTEGNTIYF TRBJ1-3 TRBV30 TRBD1 12
TGCGCCAGCAGCCCATGGGACAGAAACATGAACACTGAAGCTTTCTTT CASSPWDRNMNTEAFF TRBJ1-1 TRBV5-1 TRBD1 16
TGTGCCAGTAGTATCAAAGGGGGTAGTAGTCAGCCCCAGCATTTT CASSIKGGSSQPQHF TRBJ1-5 TRBV19 NA 15
TGCGCCAGCAGCTTGTCAGGGACACCTAATCAGCCCCAGCATTTT CASSLSGTPNQPQHF TRBJ1-5 TRBV5-1 NA 15
TGTGCCAGCAGCTTAGCGTCCCAGGGACTGAACAATGAGCAGTTCTTC CASSLASQGLNNEQFF TRBJ2-1 TRBV7-2 NA 16
TGTGCCACCAGCAGATCCCCCGGGGATGGCTATGGCTACACCTTC CATSRSPGDGYGYTF TRBJ1-2 TRBV15 NA 15
TGCGCCAGCAGCTTCCGGGACTTACCTAATGAGCAGTTCTTC CASSFRDLPNEQFF TRBJ2-1 TRBV5-1 NA 14
TGTGCCAGCAGCTCAACAGGGTTTAATGAAAAACTGTTTTTT CASSSTGFNEKLFF TRBJ1-4 TRBV5-6 NA 14
TGTGCCAGTAGTATAGGCCTCTCAGGCAATCAGCCCCAGCATTTT CASSIGLSGNQPQHF TRBJ1-5 TRBV19 NA 15
TGTGCCAGCAATAGACAGGTCTCCAACACTGAAGCTTTCTTT CASNRQVSNTEAFF TRBJ1-1 TRBV6-5 NA 14
TGTGCCAGCAGCTTGGCCTTTGAGACCCAGTACTTC CASSLAFETQYF TRBJ2-5 TRBV5-4 NA 12
TGTGCCAGCAGTAACCGCGCATCTGAAGCTTTCTTT CASSNRASEAFF TRBJ1-1 TRBV6-5 NA 12